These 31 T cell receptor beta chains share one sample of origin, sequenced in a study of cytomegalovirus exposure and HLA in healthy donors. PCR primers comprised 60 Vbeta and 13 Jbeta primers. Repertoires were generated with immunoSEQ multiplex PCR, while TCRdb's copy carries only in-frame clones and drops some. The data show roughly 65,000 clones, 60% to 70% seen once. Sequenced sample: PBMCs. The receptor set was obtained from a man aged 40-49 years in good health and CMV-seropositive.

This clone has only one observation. CDR3 loop: CASSSGTDNSPLHF. The DNA for the CDR3 is TGTGCCAGCAGCTCAGGGACAGACAATTCACCCCTCCACTTT. V usage is TRBV11-2 and J usage is TRBJ1-6, with 7 bases matching TRBD1. From germline, CDR1 is SGHAT and CDR2 FQNNGV. The CDR3 is 14 amino acids. The ends lost 4 bases at V and 7 bases at J; junction bases unmatched: 4.

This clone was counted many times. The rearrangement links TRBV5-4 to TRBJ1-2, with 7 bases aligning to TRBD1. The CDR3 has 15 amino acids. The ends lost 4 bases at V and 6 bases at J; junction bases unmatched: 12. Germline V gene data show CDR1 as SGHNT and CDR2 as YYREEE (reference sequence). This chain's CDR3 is CASSPTFDRVNGYTF. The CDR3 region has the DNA TGTGCCAGCAGCCCCACCTTTGACAGGGTAAATGGCTACACCTTC.

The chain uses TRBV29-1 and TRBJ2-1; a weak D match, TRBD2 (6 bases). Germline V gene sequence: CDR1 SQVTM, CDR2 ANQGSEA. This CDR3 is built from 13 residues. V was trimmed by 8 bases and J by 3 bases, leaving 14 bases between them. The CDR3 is CSLGTAHYNEQFF. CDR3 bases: TGCAGCTTAGGGACTGCTCACTACAATGAGCAGTTCTTC.

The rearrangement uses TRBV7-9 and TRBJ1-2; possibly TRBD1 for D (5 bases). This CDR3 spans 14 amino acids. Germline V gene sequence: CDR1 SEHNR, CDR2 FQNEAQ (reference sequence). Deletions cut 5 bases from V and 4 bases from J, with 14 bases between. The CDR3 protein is CASSKVQRGYGYTF. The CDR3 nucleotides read TGTGCCAGCAGCAAAGTCCAAAGGGGCTATGGCTACACCTTC.

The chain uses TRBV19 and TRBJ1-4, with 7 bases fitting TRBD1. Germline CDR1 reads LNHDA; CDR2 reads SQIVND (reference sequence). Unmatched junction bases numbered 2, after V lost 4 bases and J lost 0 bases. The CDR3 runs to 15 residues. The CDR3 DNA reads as TGTGCCAGTAGTACCCAGGGGGCAACTAATGAAAAACTGTTTTTT. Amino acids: CASSTQGATNEKLFF. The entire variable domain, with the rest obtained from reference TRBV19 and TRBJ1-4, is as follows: DGGITQSPKYLFRKEGQNVTLSCEQNLNHDAMYWYRQDPGQGLRLIYYSQIVNDFQKGDIAEGYSVSREKKESFPLTVTSAQKNPTAFYLCASSTQGATNEKLFFGSGTQLSVL.

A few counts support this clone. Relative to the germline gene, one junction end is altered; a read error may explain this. The CDR3 here is CSSSLIVEAQYF. The CDR3 bases are TGTTCCAGCAGCTTAATCGTAGAGGCCCAGTACTTC. The rearrangement uses TRBV7-9 and TRBJ2-5; D remains ambiguous. The length of the CDR3 is 12 residues. The germline gives CDR1 SEHNR, CDR2 FQNEAQ (reference sequence).

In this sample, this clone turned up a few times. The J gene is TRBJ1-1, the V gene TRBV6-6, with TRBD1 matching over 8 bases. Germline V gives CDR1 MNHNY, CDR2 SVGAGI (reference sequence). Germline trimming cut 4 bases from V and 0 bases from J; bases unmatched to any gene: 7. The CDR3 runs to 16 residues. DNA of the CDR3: TGTGCCAGCAGTTCCCGACAGGGGTTGGTGAACACTGAAGCTTTCTTT. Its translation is CASSSRQGLVNTEAFF.

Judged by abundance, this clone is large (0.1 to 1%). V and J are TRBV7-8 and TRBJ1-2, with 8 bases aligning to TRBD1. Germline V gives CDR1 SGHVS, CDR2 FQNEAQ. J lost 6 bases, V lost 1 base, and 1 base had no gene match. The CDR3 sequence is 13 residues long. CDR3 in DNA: TGTGCCAGCAGCTTAGGGACAGGGAATGGCTACACCTTC. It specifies CASSLGTGNGYTF.

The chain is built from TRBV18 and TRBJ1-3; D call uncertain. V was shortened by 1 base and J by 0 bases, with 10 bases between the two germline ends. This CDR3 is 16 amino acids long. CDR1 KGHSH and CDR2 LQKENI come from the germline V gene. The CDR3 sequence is CASSPLGSSSGNTIYF. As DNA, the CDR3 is TGTGCCAGCTCACCACTGGGCAGCAGCTCTGGAAACACCATATATTTT.

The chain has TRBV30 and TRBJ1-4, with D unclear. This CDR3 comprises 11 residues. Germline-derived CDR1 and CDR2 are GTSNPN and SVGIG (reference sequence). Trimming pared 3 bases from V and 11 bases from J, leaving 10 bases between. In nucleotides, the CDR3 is TGTGCCTGGAGGGAGCGGGAGAAACTGTTTTTT. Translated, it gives CAWREREKLFF.

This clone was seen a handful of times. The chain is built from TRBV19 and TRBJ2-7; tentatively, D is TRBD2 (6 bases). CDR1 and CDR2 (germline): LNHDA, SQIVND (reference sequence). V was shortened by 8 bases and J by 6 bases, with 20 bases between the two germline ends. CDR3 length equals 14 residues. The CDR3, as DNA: TGTGCCAGTTCGCGCCGGGAGCGGCTCGGCGAGCAGTACTTC. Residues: CASSRRERLGEQYF.

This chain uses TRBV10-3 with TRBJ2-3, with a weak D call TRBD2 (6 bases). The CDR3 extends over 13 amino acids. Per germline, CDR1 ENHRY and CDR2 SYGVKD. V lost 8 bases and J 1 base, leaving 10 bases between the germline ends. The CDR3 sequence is CAIGGMGTDTQYF. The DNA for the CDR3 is TGTGCCATCGGGGGGATGGGCACAGATACGCAGTATTTT.

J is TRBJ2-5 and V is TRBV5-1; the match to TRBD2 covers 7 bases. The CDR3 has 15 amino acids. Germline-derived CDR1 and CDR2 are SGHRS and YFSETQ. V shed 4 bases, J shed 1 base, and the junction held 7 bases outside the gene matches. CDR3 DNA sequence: TGCGCCAGCAGCGCCGCACCTAGCGGCCAAGAGACCCAGTACTTC. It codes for CASSAAPSGQETQYF.

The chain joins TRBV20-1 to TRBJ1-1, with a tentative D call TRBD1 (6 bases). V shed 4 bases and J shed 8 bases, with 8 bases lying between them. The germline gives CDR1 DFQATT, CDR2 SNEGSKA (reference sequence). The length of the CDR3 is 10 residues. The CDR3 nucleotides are TGCAGTGCTAAAGGACAGGAAGCTTTCTTT. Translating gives CSAKGQEAFF.

This CDR3 reads CASSTGQRETQYF. In nucleotides, the CDR3 is TGTGCCAGCAGCACTGGACAGAGAGAGACCCAGTACTTC. The genes are TRBV7-3 and TRBJ2-5; the D gene is possibly TRBD1 (6 bases). The CDR3 spans 13 residues. Germline V gives CDR1 SGHTA, CDR2 FQGTGA. V was shortened by 5 bases and J by 4 bases, with 11 bases between the two germline ends.

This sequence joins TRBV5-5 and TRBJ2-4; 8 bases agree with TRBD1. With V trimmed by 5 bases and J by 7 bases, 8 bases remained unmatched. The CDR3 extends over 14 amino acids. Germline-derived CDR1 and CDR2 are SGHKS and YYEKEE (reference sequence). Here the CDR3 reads CASRPTGAENIQYF. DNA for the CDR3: TGTGCCAGCAGGCCGACAGGGGCCGAGAACATTCAGTACTTC.

CDR3 loop: CAWSVQPGQGDPTRQYF. CDR3 sequence (DNA): TGTGCCTGGAGTGTACAACCGGGACAGGGAGACCCTACGAGGCAGTACTTC. The chain combines TRBV30 with TRBJ2-7, with TRBD1 identical over 9 bases. The V and J ends lost 0 bases and 9 bases, in that order; junction bases with no gene match: 18. Germline V CDR1 and CDR2: GTSNPN, SVGIG (reference sequence). This CDR3 is built from 17 residues. Complete variable domain (other parts from reference TRBV30 and TRBJ2-7): SQTIHQWPATLVQPVGSPLSLECTVEGTSNPNLYWYRQAAGRGLQLLFYSVGIGQISSEVPQNLSASRPQDRQFILSSKKLLLSDSGFYLCAWSVQPGQGDPTRQYFGPGTRLTVT.

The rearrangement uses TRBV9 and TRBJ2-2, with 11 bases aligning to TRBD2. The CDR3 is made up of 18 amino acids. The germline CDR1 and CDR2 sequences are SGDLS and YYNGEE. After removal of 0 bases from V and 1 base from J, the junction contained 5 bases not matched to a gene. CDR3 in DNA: TGTGCCAGCAGCGTAGCAGAACTAGCGGGGGTGAACACCGGGGAGCTGTTTTTT. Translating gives CASSVAELAGVNTGELFF.

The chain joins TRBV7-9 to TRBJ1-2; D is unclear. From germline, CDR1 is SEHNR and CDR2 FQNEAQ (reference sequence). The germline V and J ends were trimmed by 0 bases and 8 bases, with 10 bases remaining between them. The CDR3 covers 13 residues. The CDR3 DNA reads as TGTGCCAGCAGCTTAGCAGACCAACAGGGCTACACCTTC. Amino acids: CASSLADQQGYTF.

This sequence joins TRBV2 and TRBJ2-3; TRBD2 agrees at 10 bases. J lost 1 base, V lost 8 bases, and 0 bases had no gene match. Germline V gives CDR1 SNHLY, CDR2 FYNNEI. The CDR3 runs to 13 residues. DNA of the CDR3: TGTGCCAGCGGGACTAGCGGCACAGATACGCAGTATTTT. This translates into CASGTSGTDTQYF. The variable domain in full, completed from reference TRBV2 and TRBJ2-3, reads EPEVTQTPSHQVTQMGQEVILRCVPISNHLYFYWYRQILGQKVEFLVSFYNNEISEKSEIFDDQFSVERPDGSNFTLKIRSTKLEDSAMYFCASGTSGTDTQYFGPGTRLTVL.

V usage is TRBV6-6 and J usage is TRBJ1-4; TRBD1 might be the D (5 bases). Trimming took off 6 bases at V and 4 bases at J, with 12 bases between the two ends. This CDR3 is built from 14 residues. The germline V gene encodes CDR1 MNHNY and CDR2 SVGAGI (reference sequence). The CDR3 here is CASRVTGFNEKLFF. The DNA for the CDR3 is TGTGCCAGCAGAGTTACAGGATTTAATGAAAAACTGTTTTTT.

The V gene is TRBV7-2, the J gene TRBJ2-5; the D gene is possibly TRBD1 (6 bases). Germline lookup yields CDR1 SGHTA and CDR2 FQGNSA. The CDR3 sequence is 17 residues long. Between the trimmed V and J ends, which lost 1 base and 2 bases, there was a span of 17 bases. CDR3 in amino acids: CASSLVFLTRGQETQYF. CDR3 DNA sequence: TGTGCCAGCAGCTTAGTTTTTCTTACTAGGGGGCAAGAGACCCAGTACTTC.

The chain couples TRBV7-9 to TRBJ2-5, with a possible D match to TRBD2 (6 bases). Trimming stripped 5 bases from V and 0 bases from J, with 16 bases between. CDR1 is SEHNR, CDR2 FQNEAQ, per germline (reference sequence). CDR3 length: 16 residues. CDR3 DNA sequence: TGTGCCAGCAGCACACCTTCCCGGGGGTACCAAGAGACCCAGTACTTC. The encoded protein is CASSTPSRGYQETQYF.

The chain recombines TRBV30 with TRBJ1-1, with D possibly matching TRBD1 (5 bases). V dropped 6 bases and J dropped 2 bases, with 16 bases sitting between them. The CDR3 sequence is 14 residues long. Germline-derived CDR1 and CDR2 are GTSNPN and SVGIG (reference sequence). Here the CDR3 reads CACGRQGLNTEAFF. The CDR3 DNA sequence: TGTGCCTGCGGAAGGCAGGGTTTAAACACTGAAGCTTTCTTT.

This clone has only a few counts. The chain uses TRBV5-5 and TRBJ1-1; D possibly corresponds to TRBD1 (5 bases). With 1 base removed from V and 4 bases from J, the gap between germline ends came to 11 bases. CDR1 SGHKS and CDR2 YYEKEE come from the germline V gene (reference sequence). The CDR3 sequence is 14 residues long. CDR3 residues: CASSLSGGGTEAFF. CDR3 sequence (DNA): TGTGCCAGCAGCTTGAGTGGGGGGGGCACTGAAGCTTTCTTT.

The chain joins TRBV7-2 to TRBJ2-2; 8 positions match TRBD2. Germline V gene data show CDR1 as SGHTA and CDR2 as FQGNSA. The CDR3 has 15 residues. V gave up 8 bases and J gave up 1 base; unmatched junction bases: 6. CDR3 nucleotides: TGTGCCAGCCCCATTAGCGGGGTGAACACCGGGGAGCTGTTTTTT. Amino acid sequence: CASPISGVNTGELFF.

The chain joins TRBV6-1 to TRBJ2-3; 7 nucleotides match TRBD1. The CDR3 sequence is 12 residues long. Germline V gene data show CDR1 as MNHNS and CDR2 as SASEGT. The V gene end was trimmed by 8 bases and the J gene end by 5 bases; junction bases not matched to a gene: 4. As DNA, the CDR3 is TGTGCCAGCGCGACAGGGATAGATACGCAGTATTTT. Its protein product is CASATGIDTQYF.

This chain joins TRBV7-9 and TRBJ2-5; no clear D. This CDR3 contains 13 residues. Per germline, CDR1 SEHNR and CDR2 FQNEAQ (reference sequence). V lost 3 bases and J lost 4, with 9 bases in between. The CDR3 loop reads CASSFAQRETQYF. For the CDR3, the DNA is TGTGCCAGCAGCTTCGCTCAGCGAGAGACCCAGTACTTC.

As DNA, the CDR3 is TGCGCCAGCAGCTTATTATCTAGCGGGGTGACTTTCTACGAGCAGTACTTC. Translation gives CASSLLSSGVTFYEQYF. The rearrangement links TRBV5-1 to TRBJ2-7, with TRBD2 identical over 9 bases. CDR3 length equals 17 residues. J gave up 3 bases and V 2 bases, and 12 bases lay outside the gene matches. CDR1 SGHRS and CDR2 YFSETQ come from the germline V gene.

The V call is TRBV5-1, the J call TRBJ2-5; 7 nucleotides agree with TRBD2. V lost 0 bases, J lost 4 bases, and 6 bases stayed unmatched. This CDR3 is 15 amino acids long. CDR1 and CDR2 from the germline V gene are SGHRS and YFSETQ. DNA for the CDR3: TGCGCCAGCAGCTTGGGTGGCGGGAGATCAGAGACCCAGTACTTC. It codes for CASSLGGGRSETQYF.

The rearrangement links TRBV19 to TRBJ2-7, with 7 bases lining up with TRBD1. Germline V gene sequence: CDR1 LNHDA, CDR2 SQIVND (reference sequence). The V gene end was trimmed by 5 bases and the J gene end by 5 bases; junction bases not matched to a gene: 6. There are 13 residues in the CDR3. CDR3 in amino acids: CASSGQALHEQYF. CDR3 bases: TGTGCCAGTAGTGGACAGGCTCTCCACGAGCAGTACTTC.